The 29 T cell receptor beta chains in this list originate from one sample, sequenced in a study of beta chain features in type 1 diabetes. Expressed TCRB transcripts were sequenced because the entire RNA isolate underwent reverse transcription. TCRdb's copy holds only in-frame clones and misses some; the assay was immunoSEQ multiplex PCR. Among under 450,000 clones, approximately 15% were seen once, and the ten largest hold about 0.034%. Sequenced: naive CD4+ T cells from blood. Source of these receptors: a man younger than 40 in good health.

This chain uses TRBV30 with TRBJ2-2; 7 bases match TRBD1. V gave up 7 bases and J gave up 5 bases; unmatched junction bases: 13. The CDR3 runs to 15 residues. Germline V lookup: CDR1 GTSNPN, CDR2 SVGIG (reference sequence). The CDR3 region is CASRWNRGRTGELFF. In nucleotides, the CDR3 is TGTGCCTCCCGTTGGAACAGGGGTAGGACCGGGGAGCTGTTTTTT.

This chain connects TRBV15 to TRBJ2-1; TRBD2 matches at 7 bases. V lost 5 bases, J lost 2 bases, and 9 bases stayed unmatched. Germline CDR1 and CDR2: LNHNV and YYDKDF (reference sequence). CDR3 size: 16 residues. CDR3 DNA sequence: TGTGCCACCAGCCAACCCCTCGGGGGGACCTACAATGAGCAGTTCTTC. The encoded protein is CATSQPLGGTYNEQFF.

The chain uses TRBV11-2 and TRBJ2-7, with TRBD2 identical over 11 bases. The germline CDR1 and CDR2 sequences are SGHAT and FQNNGV. The CDR3 contains 18 residues. Germline trimming cut 4 bases from V and 0 bases from J; bases unmatched to any gene: 11. The CDR3 is CASSSGTSGFWSSYEQYF. CDR3 bases: TGTGCCAGCAGCTCCGGGACTAGCGGATTCTGGAGCTCCTACGAGCAGTACTTC.

The rearrangement links TRBV9 to TRBJ1-1; 7 positions agree with TRBD1. The germline CDR1 and CDR2 sequences are SGDLS and YYNGEE. V was clipped by 4 bases and J by 5 bases; unmatched bases: 8. The CDR3 contains 14 residues. The CDR3 coding sequence is TGTGCCAGCAGCCCCCGACAGGGTTGGACTGAAGCTTTCTTT. It specifies CASSPRQGWTEAFF.

This clone occurred a few times. The V call is TRBV30, the J call TRBJ1-1; 11 bases fit TRBD1. Germline V lookup: CDR1 GTSNPN, CDR2 SVGIG (reference sequence). The junction had 2 bases not matched to a gene; V was cut back by 0 bases and J by 8 bases. The CDR3 consists of 13 residues. The CDR3 DNA reads as TGTGCCTGGAGTGTAAGGACAGGGGGCGAAGCTTTCTTT. Translation gives CAWSVRTGGEAFF.

There are a few counts of this clone. The J gene is TRBJ2-1, the V gene TRBV7-9; 8 bases are a match to TRBD1. The V gene's germline CDR1 is SEHNR and CDR2 FQNEAQ (reference sequence). After removal of 5 bases from V and 5 bases from J, the junction contained 14 bases not matched to a gene. The CDR3 sequence is 17 residues long. The CDR3 DNA is TGTGCCAGCAGCCCCAAACACGGACAGGGCCGGAACAATGAGCAGTTCTTC. Translated: CASSPKHGQGRNNEQFF.

The chain carries TRBV29-1 and TRBJ2-6; D unclear. Germline-derived CDR1 and CDR2 are SQVTM and ANQGSEA. V was pared by 6 bases and J by 2 bases, with 11 bases between. The length of the CDR3 is 14 residues. DNA for the CDR3: TGCAGCGTGTCCCAGAAAACTGGGGCCAACGTCCTGACTTTC. Protein product: CSVSQKTGANVLTF.

The CDR3, as DNA: TGTGCCAGCAGCTTCTTAAGCGGGAGTGGCAATGAGCAGTTCTTC. It encodes CASSFLSGSGNEQFF. The rearrangement uses TRBV5-6 and TRBJ2-1; 8 nucleotides agree with TRBD2. With 2 bases clipped from V and 6 bases from J, the junction kept 7 bases outside the gene matches. The CDR3 spans 15 residues. CDR1 is SGHDT, CDR2 YYEEEE, per germline.

This clone was counted between two and nine times. The rearrangement joins TRBV10-3 to TRBJ2-6, with D unresolved. Trimming stripped 5 bases from V and 0 bases from J, with 11 bases between. The CDR3 extends over 16 amino acids. The germline V gene encodes CDR1 ENHRY and CDR2 SYGVKD. The CDR3 sequence is CAISIDKLSGANVLTF. The CDR3 region has the DNA TGTGCCATCAGTATTGACAAACTCTCTGGGGCCAACGTCCTGACTTTC.

This clone was picked up a small number of times. The gene calls are TRBV15 and TRBJ2-3, with D perhaps matching TRBD2 (5 bases). Germline assignment: CDR1 LNHNV and CDR2 YYDKDF (reference sequence). There are 13 residues in the CDR3. Trimming took off 6 bases at V and 4 bases at J, with 11 bases between the two ends. The CDR3 sequence is CATRDSAADTQYF. The DNA for the CDR3 is TGTGCCACCAGAGATAGCGCTGCAGATACGCAGTATTTT.

This clone was observed a single time. The rearrangement joins TRBV7-2 to TRBJ2-3, with no clear D. The V end lost 1 base, the J end lost 4 bases, and 18 bases lay between the germline ends. Germline CDR1 reads SGHTA; CDR2 reads FQGNSA. The CDR3 has 17 residues. The CDR3 loop is CASSLVASSTLPDTQYF. The CDR3 region has the DNA TGTGCCAGCAGCTTAGTGGCTAGTAGCACCTTGCCAGATACGCAGTATTTT. The variable domain in full, completed from reference TRBV7-2 and TRBJ2-3, reads GAGVSQSPSNKVTEKGKDVELRCDPISGHTALYWYRQSLGQGLEFLIYFQGNSAPDKSGLPSDRFSAERTGGSVSTLTIQRTQQEDSAVYLCASSLVASSTLPDTQYFGPGTRLTVL.

This clone has more than one count but fewer than ten. This sequence joins TRBV5-4 and TRBJ2-7, with 9 positions matching TRBD2. V lost 3 bases and J lost 5; bases outside the gene matches: 12. From germline, CDR1 is SGHNT and CDR2 YYREEE (reference sequence). The CDR3 is made up of 16 amino acids. CDR3 in amino acids: CASSSMVAGVGNEQYV. CDR3 sequence (DNA): TGTGCCAGCAGCTCCATGGTAGCGGGAGTCGGGAACGAGCAGTACGTC.

This sequence joins TRBV9 and TRBJ2-5; the match to TRBD1 covers 7 bases. The CDR3 has 13 residues. Germline V gene lookup returns CDR1 SGDLS and CDR2 YYNGEE. The V gene end was trimmed by 4 bases and the J gene end by 5 bases; junction bases not matched to a gene: 5. The CDR3 DNA follows: TGTGCCAGCAGCAACAGGGGTACGGAGACCCAGTACTTC. Protein: CASSNRGTETQYF.

Comment on this clone: This CDR3 is also generated by other DNA sequences in the sample. The J gene is TRBJ2-5, the V gene TRBV5-4, with D possibly TRBD1 on 6 matching bases. The CDR3 sequence is 16 residues long. Trimming took off 3 bases at V and 5 bases at J, with 20 bases between the two ends. Germline-derived CDR1 and CDR2 are SGHNT and YYREEE (reference sequence). The CDR3 nucleotides read TGTGCCAGCAGCTCGCGGACAGCCCAGGGGCGGGAGACCCAGTACTTC. Amino acids: CASSSRTAQGRETQYF.

A few counts support this clone. V is TRBV6-6 and J is TRBJ2-2; D unclear. The V gene's germline CDR1 is MNHNY and CDR2 SVGAGI (reference sequence). V shed 5 bases and J shed 1 base, with 8 bases lying between them. The length of the CDR3 is 14 residues. The CDR3: CASSPRWNTGELFF. As DNA, the CDR3 is TGTGCCAGCAGTCCACGGTGGAACACCGGGGAGCTGTTTTTT.

The CDR3 loop is CASSQESANTGELFF. CDR3 DNA: TGCGCCAGCAGCCAAGAATCGGCGAACACCGGGGAGCTGTTTTTT. The chain combines TRBV4-1 with TRBJ2-2, with D unresolved. The CDR3 contains 15 residues. CDR1 is MGHRA, CDR2 YSYEKL, per germline. Trimming took 0 bases from V and 0 from J, leaving 5 bases between them.

This clone was detected a few times. The rearrangement uses TRBV7-2 and TRBJ2-1; no firm D call. From germline, CDR1 is SGHTA and CDR2 FQGNSA. Trimming stripped 0 bases from V and 7 bases from J, with 10 bases between. The CDR3 contains 14 residues. The CDR3 spells CASSLAVVSNEQFF. The CDR3 DNA reads as TGTGCCAGCAGCTTAGCGGTCGTGAGTAATGAGCAGTTCTTC.

The J gene is TRBJ1-1, the V gene TRBV18; unclear D gene. CDR3 size: 14 residues. Trimming shortened V by 5 bases and J by 0 bases, and 10 bases separated the two germline ends. Germline-derived CDR1 and CDR2 are KGHSH and LQKENI. The CDR3 nucleotides read TGTGCCAGCTCAGAAGTTAGGATGAACACTGAAGCTTTCTTT. Translation gives CASSEVRMNTEAFF.

The chain links TRBV30 to TRBJ2-2, with 12 bases that match TRBD2. The junction had 6 bases not matched to a gene; V was cut back by 0 bases and J by 1 base. Germline CDR1 reads GTSNPN; CDR2 reads SVGIG (reference sequence). The CDR3 is 18 amino acids. The CDR3 DNA sequence: TGTGCCTGGAGTGTACTACTAGCGGGAGGAGGGAACACCGGGGAGCTGTTTTTT. Residues: CAWSVLLAGGGNTGELFF.

The V and J genes are TRBV5-1 and TRBJ2-6, with D possibly called TRBD1 or TRBD2 (6 bases each). Trimming removed 1 base from V and 0 bases from J, with 14 bases in between. Germline-derived CDR1 and CDR2 are SGHRS and YFSETQ. CDR3 size: 18 residues. The CDR3 bases are TGCGCCAGCAGCTTGATTCCAGGGGACTCCTCTGGGGCCAACGTCCTGACTTTC. It yields the protein CASSLIPGDSSGANVLTF.

V is TRBV5-4 and J is TRBJ2-1, with D uncertain. This CDR3 contains 15 residues. Germline V gives CDR1 SGHNT, CDR2 YYREEE (reference sequence). Between the trimmed V and J ends, which lost 0 bases and 4 bases, there was a span of 11 bases. This CDR3 reads CASSLDTGSYNEQFF. DNA for the CDR3: TGTGCCAGCAGCTTGGATACCGGCTCATACAATGAGCAGTTCTTC.

The chain recombines TRBV18 with TRBJ1-2; tentative D call: TRBD1 (6 bases). The germline V gene has CDR1 KGHSH and CDR2 LQKENI. The CDR3 has 15 amino acids. Trimming removed 5 bases at V and 5 bases at J, with 18 bases between. CDR3 region: CASSNRVTEDYGYTF. The CDR3 DNA is TGTGCCAGCTCAAACAGGGTGACGGAAGATTATGGCTACACCTTC.

This clone was counted between two and nine times. The chain uses TRBV11-2 and TRBJ2-1, with D hard to call. The CDR3 loop spans 15 amino acids. Germline-derived CDR1 and CDR2 are SGHAT and FQNNGV. V shed 0 bases and J shed 0 bases, with 6 bases lying between them. CDR3 loop: CASSLEGNSYNEQFF. The CDR3 DNA sequence: TGTGCCAGCAGCTTAGAGGGGAACTCCTACAATGAGCAGTTCTTC.

The rearrangement uses TRBV15 and TRBJ1-4, with D unclear. V was trimmed by 5 bases and J by 6 bases, leaving 7 bases between them. CDR1 and CDR2 from the germline V gene are LNHNV and YYDKDF (reference sequence). The CDR3 length is 12 residues. CDR3 nucleotide sequence: TGTGCCACCAGCCTGGGATATGAAAAACTGTTTTTT. Amino acid sequence: CATSLGYEKLFF.

This clone came up a few times. The chain joins TRBV27 to TRBJ2-5, with a tentative D call TRBD2 (5 bases). CDR1 is MNHEY and CDR2 is SMNVEV in the germline V gene (reference sequence). CDR3 size: 15 residues. Trimming shortened V by 6 bases and J by 1 base, and 15 bases separated the two germline ends. This CDR3 is CASSPPGLTQETQYF. DNA for the CDR3: TGTGCCAGCAGCCCTCCTGGACTCACCCAAGAGACCCAGTACTTC.

The DNA for the CDR3 is TGTGCCAGCAGTGAATTGGGACGCGAGGCCCAGCCCCAGCATTTT. It specifies CASSELGREAQPQHF. The chain recombines TRBV25-1 with TRBJ1-5, with D perhaps TRBD1 (5 bases). This CDR3 comprises 15 residues. V was pared by 1 base and J by 7 bases, with 14 bases between. CDR1 and CDR2 (germline): MGHDK, SYGVNS.

This sequence joins TRBV10-2 and TRBJ2-4; the D gene is possibly TRBD1 (6 bases). The CDR3 is made up of 12 amino acids. The V end was cut by 6 bases, the J end by 3 bases, with 6 bases between. CDR1 is WSHSY and CDR2 is SAAADI in the germline V gene. CDR3 sequence reads: CASRDSKNIQYF. The CDR3 nucleotides read TGCGCCAGCAGGGACAGCAAAAACATTCAGTACTTC.

This chain uses TRBV30 with TRBJ2-6; D remains ambiguous. Deletions cut 8 bases from V and 1 base from J, with 9 bases between. The CDR3 consists of 13 residues. CDR1 is GTSNPN, CDR2 SVGIG, per germline (reference sequence). The CDR3 reads CAGRDSGANVLTF. In DNA form, the CDR3 reads TGTGCCGGAAGGGATTCTGGGGCCAACGTCCTGACTTTC.

A word on this clone: In the same sample, other DNA sequences code for this CDR3. The chain couples TRBV5-4 to TRBJ2-1, with D tentatively TRBD1 (5 bases). Trimming pared 0 bases from V and 7 bases from J, leaving 5 bases between. CDR3 length equals 12 residues. Germline V gene lookup returns CDR1 SGHNT and CDR2 YYREEE (reference sequence). As DNA, the CDR3 is TGTGCCAGCAGCTTGGAGGGGAATGAGCAGTTCTTC. Translating gives CASSLEGNEQFF. Based on the CDR3 plus reference TRBV5-4 and TRBJ2-1, the full variable domain is ETGVTQSPTHLIKTRGQQVTLRCSSQSGHNTVSWYQQALGQGPQFIFQYYREEENGRGNFPPRFSGLQFPNYSSELNVNALELDDSALYLCASSLEGNEQFFGPGTRLTVL.